These 32 T cell receptor beta chains share one sample of origin, sequenced in a study of blood T cell repertoires in COVID-19. This table comes from immunoSEQ multiplex PCR, and its TCRdb copy is limited to in-frame clones, with some not included. The sample yields 490,000 or so clones, roughly nine tenths seen once. Sample: PBMCs or T cells enriched from blood (not recorded which). The receptors originated from a woman aged 60-70 years who had recovered from COVID-19.

This chain joins TRBV7-8 and TRBJ1-6, with D unclear. The CDR3 has 15 residues. Trimming removed 1 base at V and 9 bases at J, with 13 bases between. Per the germline V gene, CDR1 is SGHVS and CDR2 is FQNEAQ. The CDR3 nucleotides are TGTGCCAGCAGCTTAGGGCCTCGGGGAATTTCACCCCTCCACTTT. This translates into CASSLGPRGISPLHF.

The chain carries TRBV21-1 and TRBJ1-2; the table's D call, TRBD1, was not checked against the DNA. TRBV21-1 constitutes a pseudogene. This CDR3 contains 12 residues. CDR3 sequence: CASSKRHRGYTF. The CDR3 nucleotides are TGTGCCAGCAGCAAACGCCACAGAGGCTACACCTTC.

A single count supports this clone. The chain has TRBV11-2 and TRBJ1-6; 7 nucleotides align to TRBD1. CDR3 size: 15 residues. J was trimmed by 8 bases and V by 5 bases; bases with no gene match: 9. Germline V CDR1 and CDR2: SGHAT, FQNNGV. This chain's CDR3 is CASSPTGTAYSPLHF. CDR3 coding DNA: TGTGCCAGCAGCCCCACCGGGACAGCTTATTCACCCCTCCACTTT.

CDR3 sequence reads: CASSEAHLADSNQPQHF. In nucleotides, the CDR3 is TGTGCCAGCAGTGAAGCTCACCTGGCTGATAGCAATCAGCCCCAGCATTTT. The chain uses TRBV6-1 and TRBJ1-5; D uncertain. CDR1 and CDR2 from the germline V gene are MNHNS and SASEGT. The CDR3 runs to 17 residues. V lost 0 bases and J lost 0, with 12 bases in between.

The V and J genes are TRBV5-4 and TRBJ2-3; D remains ambiguous. Germline lookup yields CDR1 SGHNT and CDR2 YYREEE (reference sequence). Deletions cut 0 bases from V and 0 bases from J, with 8 bases between. CDR3 length equals 15 residues. CDR3 DNA sequence: TGTGCCAGCAGCTTGGGTACTCCTAGCACAGATACGCAGTATTTT. This gives the protein CASSLGTPSTDTQYF.

The count of this clone is one. The V and J genes are TRBV10-2 and TRBJ1-2; TRBD1 is a possible D gene (5 bases). With 0 bases removed from V and 4 bases from J, the gap between germline ends came to 9 bases. The CDR3 has 14 amino acids. Germline CDR1 and CDR2: WSHSY and SAAADI. CDR3 region: CASSESLTAYGYTF. The CDR3 bases are TGCGCCAGCAGTGAGTCGTTGACAGCCTATGGCTACACCTTC.

The chain has TRBV7-8 and TRBJ2-7; 9 nucleotides line up with TRBD2. J lost 4 bases, V lost 9 bases, and 7 bases had no gene match. Germline V gives CDR1 SGHVS, CDR2 FQNEAQ. This CDR3 is built from 13 residues. The CDR3 DNA sequence: TGTGCCAGTGCGACTAGCGGAGCTTACGAGCAGTACTTC. Amino acid sequence: CASATSGAYEQYF.

A note on this clone: Other DNA sequences from this sample encode an identical CDR3 as well. The gene calls are TRBV12-3 or TRBV12-4 and TRBJ1-2; 10 bases map to TRBD1. The junction had 2 bases not matched to a gene; V was cut back by 6 bases and J by 4 bases. The CDR3 is made up of 13 amino acids. The chain's CDR3 is CASSRDRGYGYTF. The CDR3 coding sequence is TGTGCCAGCAGCCGGGACAGGGGCTATGGCTACACCTTC.

V gene TRBV2 combines with J gene TRBJ2-5; TRBD1 is a possible D gene (6 bases). The germline V gene encodes CDR1 SNHLY and CDR2 FYNNEI. The V end was cut by 1 base, the J end by 1 base, with 19 bases between. The CDR3 spans 18 residues. The CDR3 nucleotides are TGTGCCAGCAGTGAAGGCTGGCCTTACAGGGAGCTCCAAGAGACCCAGTACTTC. Protein: CASSEGWPYRELQETQYF.

In this sample, this clone turned up once. The rearrangement links TRBV10-3 to TRBJ1-2; TRBD1 matches 9 bases. Germline CDR1 and CDR2: ENHRY and SYGVKD. Trimming at V came to 4 bases and at J to 6 bases, leaving 0 bases not matched to a gene. The length of the CDR3 is 12 residues. The CDR3 here is CAISGTGDGYTF. CDR3 bases: TGTGCCATCAGTGGGACAGGGGATGGCTACACCTTC.

The chain recombines TRBV24-1 with TRBJ1-1; TRBD1 aligns across 7 bases. Unmatched junction bases numbered 6, after V lost 5 bases and J lost 4 bases. This CDR3 comprises 14 residues. The germline CDR1 and CDR2 sequences are KGHDR and SFDVKD. The CDR3 loop is CATSGRGLGTEAFF. CDR3 DNA: TGTGCCACCAGTGGTAGGGGGCTGGGCACTGAAGCTTTCTTT.

This sequence joins TRBV2 and TRBJ1-6; TRBD1 matches at 9 bases. The junction had 6 bases not matched to a gene; V was cut back by 2 bases and J by 7 bases. The CDR3 consists of 16 residues. Per germline, CDR1 SNHLY and CDR2 FYNNEI. The CDR3 here is CASSEFAGTGNSPLHF. In DNA, the CDR3 is TGTGCCAGCAGTGAATTCGCCGGGACAGGGAATTCACCCCTCCACTTT.

This clone appeared a single time. V gene TRBV12-3 or TRBV12-4 combines with J gene TRBJ1-1; D is perhaps TRBD1 (6 bases). The CDR3 spans 10 residues. V dropped 9 bases and J dropped 6 bases, with 8 bases sitting between them. In nucleotides, the CDR3 is TGTGCCAGTTCAGGGGCTGAAGCTTTCTTT. Translated, it gives CASSGAEAFF.

The J gene is TRBJ2-1, the V gene TRBV5-4; D not resolved. Trimming cost V 2 bases and J 3 bases, with 24 bases left between them. Per germline, CDR1 SGHNT and CDR2 YYREEE (reference sequence). The CDR3 is 19 residues long. The CDR3 bases are TGTGCCAGCAGCTTAATGGCGTGGGCAGGCCCCGACCTCTACAATGAGCAGTTCTTC. Its translation is CASSLMAWAGPDLYNEQFF.

The chain employs TRBV27 and TRBJ1-4; 9 bases align to TRBD1. This CDR3 has 15 residues. Trimming took 0 bases from V and 10 from J; bases not matched to a gene: 6. CDR1 and CDR2 from the germline V gene are MNHEY and SMNVEV (reference sequence). CDR3 bases: TGTGCCAGCAGTTTATCCGGGACAGGGTACTCAAAACTGTTTTTT. This gives the protein CASSLSGTGYSKLFF.

V usage is TRBV30 and J usage is TRBJ2-7; 8 nucleotides align to TRBD2. This CDR3 has 14 residues. J was trimmed by 5 bases and V by 3 bases; bases with no gene match: 9. Per the germline V gene, CDR1 is GTSNPN and CDR2 is SVGIG (reference sequence). The CDR3 sequence: CAWSLQGSGDEQYF. The CDR3 bases are TGTGCCTGGAGCTTACAGGGTAGCGGGGACGAGCAGTACTTC.

The CDR3 DNA follows: TGCGCCAGCAGGGTTTCAGATCCGAGGACTGAAGCTTTCTTT. Its protein product is CASRVSDPRTEAFF. This chain connects TRBV5-1 to TRBJ1-1, with D hard to call. The germline CDR1 and CDR2 sequences are SGHRS and YFSETQ. The length of the CDR3 is 14 residues. V was cut by 5 bases and J by 5 bases, with 16 bases left in between.

J is TRBJ1-3 and V is TRBV6-5; D possibly corresponds to TRBD1 (5 bases). The CDR3 consists of 13 residues. Trimming shortened V by 6 bases and J by 2 bases, and 8 bases separated the two germline ends. Germline V lookup: CDR1 MNHEY, CDR2 SVGAGI. Here the CDR3 reads CASRVGPGNTIYF. For the CDR3, the DNA is TGTGCCAGCAGGGTGGGGCCTGGAAACACCATATATTTT.

This clone has just one count. This chain joins TRBV4-1 and TRBJ1-1; the D is unclear. The CDR3 totals 16 residues. Deletions cut 3 bases from V and 4 bases from J, with 18 bases between. Germline V gene sequence: CDR1 MGHRA, CDR2 YSYEKL. DNA for the CDR3: TGCGCCAGCAGCCATCCCCCTGGGAGGAAGGGCACTGAAGCTTTCTTT. Its protein product is CASSHPPGRKGTEAFF.

The chain combines TRBV2 with TRBJ1-1; 7 positions agree with TRBD1. The CDR3 sequence is 15 residues long. The V gene's germline CDR1 is SNHLY and CDR2 FYNNEI. The J segment lost 6 bases and the V segment lost 9 bases, leaving 16 bases of the junction unmatched. This CDR3 is CASSIIQGSGAEAFF. The CDR3, as DNA: TGTGCCAGTTCGATCATACAGGGGAGCGGCGCTGAAGCTTTCTTT.

The chain recombines TRBV7-7 with TRBJ2-2, with TRBD2 identical over 14 bases. The germline V gene encodes CDR1 SSHAT and CDR2 FNYEAQ (reference sequence). J lost 6 bases, V lost 5 bases, and 11 bases had no gene match. There are 18 residues in the CDR3. The CDR3 region has the DNA TGTGCCAGCAGCCCCCGACTAGCGGGGGGGCCGTCCCCCGGGGAGCTGTTTTTT. Translating it yields CASSPRLAGGPSPGELFF.

The CDR3: CASSHPRTGSANTGELFF. The CDR3 DNA reads as TGTGCCAGCAGTCACCCTAGGACAGGAAGCGCGAACACCGGGGAGCTGTTTTTT. The V and J genes are TRBV6-6 and TRBJ2-2; 7 bases match TRBD1. Germline V gene lookup returns CDR1 MNHNY and CDR2 SVGAGI (reference sequence). With V trimmed by 5 bases and J by 0 bases, 12 bases remained unmatched. CDR3 length: 18 residues.

V usage is TRBV12-3 or TRBV12-4 and J usage is TRBJ1-5, with 7 nucleotides matching TRBD1. V lost 6 bases and J lost 6; bases outside the gene matches: 5. This CDR3 has 13 amino acids. In nucleotides, the CDR3 is TGTGCCAGCAGAAAAACAGGGGTTCAGCCCCAGCATTTT. Its translation: CASRKTGVQPQHF.

The J gene is TRBJ2-5, the V gene TRBV5-4, with D unresolved. V was pared by 3 bases and J by 2 bases, with 5 bases between. The CDR3 runs to 12 residues. Germline V gene data show CDR1 as SGHNT and CDR2 as YYREEE (reference sequence). CDR3 residues: CASSSPQETQYF. The CDR3 DNA reads TGTGCCAGCAGCTCCCCGCAAGAGACCCAGTACTTC.

J is TRBJ1-2 and V is TRBV4-1; D uncertain. The CDR3 contains 11 residues. V was cut by 3 bases and J by 8 bases, with 7 bases left in between. Germline CDR1 reads MGHRA; CDR2 reads YSYEKL. CDR3 sequence: CASSQTGGYTF. In DNA, the CDR3 is TGCGCCAGCAGCCAGACGGGGGGCTACACCTTC.

The chain couples TRBV24-1 to TRBJ1-2, with D possibly TRBD1 on 5 matching bases. The germline V and J ends were trimmed by 2 bases and 5 bases, with 11 bases remaining between them. Germline CDR1 KGHDR, CDR2 SFDVKD. This CDR3 is 14 amino acids long. This CDR3 is CATSDSGYWYGYTF. In nucleotides, the CDR3 is TGTGCCACCAGTGATTCAGGGTACTGGTATGGCTACACCTTC.

The chain recombines TRBV19 with TRBJ1-2; D not resolved. CDR1 LNHDA and CDR2 SQIVND come from the germline V gene (reference sequence). V was pared by 6 bases and J by 10 bases, with 9 bases between. The CDR3 totals 10 residues. The CDR3 reads CASSGIDYTF. In DNA, the CDR3 is TGTGCCAGTAGCGGGATTGACTACACCTTC.

The chain couples TRBV28 to TRBJ1-2; D might be TRBD1 (6 bases). The V and J ends lost 0 bases and 7 bases respectively, with 12 bases between them. CDR3 length equals 14 residues. Germline V gene lookup returns CDR1 MDHEN and CDR2 SYDVKM. CDR3 DNA sequence: TGTGCCAGCAGTTTATGGTTGGGGACAATTGGCTACACCTTC. It translates to CASSLWLGTIGYTF.

The V gene is TRBV6-6, the J gene TRBJ2-2, with D possibly being TRBD1 (5 bases). Trimming shortened V by 7 bases and J by 1 base, and 16 bases separated the two germline ends. Germline CDR1 reads MNHNY; CDR2 reads SVGAGI (reference sequence). The CDR3 contains 16 residues. The CDR3 DNA sequence: TGTGCCAGCACCCGCAGGGTCCATCGGAACACCGGGGAGCTGTTTTTT. It is translated as CASTRRVHRNTGELFF.

The V and J genes are TRBV12-3 or TRBV12-4 and TRBJ1-2; D ambiguous. V lost 0 bases to trimming and J lost 4 bases, with 6 bases between them. There are 13 residues in the CDR3. This CDR3 reads CASSLAQFYGYTF. The CDR3 DNA is TGTGCCAGCAGTTTAGCGCAGTTCTATGGCTACACCTTC.

The V gene is TRBV6-5, the J gene TRBJ2-3, with 10 bases aligning to TRBD2. The CDR3 is 15 amino acids. CDR1 and CDR2 (germline): MNHEY, SVGAGI. The trim removed 5 bases at V and 6 bases at J, leaving 8 bases unmatched. The DNA for the CDR3 is TGTGCCAGCAGTAACAGCGGGGGGGCCTCCGATACGCAGTATTTT. Its protein is CASSNSGGASDTQYF.

This chain connects TRBV30 to TRBJ1-4; 7 bases line up with TRBD1. V gave up 2 bases and J gave up 5 bases; unmatched junction bases: 2. The length of the CDR3 is 13 residues. CDR1 GTSNPN and CDR2 SVGIG come from the germline V gene (reference sequence). DNA of the CDR3: TGTGCCTGGAGTTTGGGACAGAATGAAAAACTGTTTTTT. It is translated as CAWSLGQNEKLFF.